These 32 T cell receptor beta chains came from one sample sequenced in a study of cytomegalovirus exposure and HLA in healthy donors. In the PCR, 60 Vbeta and 13 Jbeta primers were used. Some clones are missing from TCRdb's copy, which holds only in-frame ones; the method was immunoSEQ multiplex PCR. Altogether 120,000 to 150,000 clones are present, around 70% being singletons, with the ten largest covering 1.5% to 2%. Sequencing used PBMCs. These receptors were obtained from a woman aged 30 to 39 in good health and CMV-seronegative.

About this clone itself: Additional DNA sequences in this sample encode the identical CDR3. The chain has TRBV28 and TRBJ2-2, with a tentative D call TRBD1 (6 bases). V was cut by 6 bases and J by 0 bases, with 11 bases left in between. The CDR3 runs 15 residues. CDR1 and CDR2 (germline): MDHEN, SYDVKM. CDR3 amino acids: CASRSGAANTGELFF. In DNA, the CDR3 is TGTGCCAGCAGATCAGGGGCTGCGAACACCGGGGAGCTGTTTTTT.

CDR3 residues: CASSLGTGEETQYF. The CDR3 coding sequence is TGTGCCAGTAGTCTCGGGACAGGAGAAGAGACCCAGTACTTC. V usage is TRBV19 and J usage is TRBJ2-5; 8 bases line up with TRBD1. CDR3 length: 14 amino acids. After removal of 5 bases from V and 3 bases from J, the junction contained 5 bases not matched to a gene. Germline CDR1 and CDR2: LNHDA and SQIVND (reference sequence).

In this sample, this clone turned up many times. This chain joins TRBV2 and TRBJ2-3; no clear D gene. The CDR3 has 15 residues. The germline CDR1 and CDR2 sequences are SNHLY and FYNNEI. Trimming took off 7 bases at V and 2 bases at J, with 16 bases between the two ends. The DNA for the CDR3 is TGTGCCAGCAAAGATTTCCCAGGCTCCACAGATACGCAGTATTTT. Translating it yields CASKDFPGSTDTQYF.

The genes are TRBV9 and TRBJ1-1; D perhaps matches TRBD1 (5 bases). The CDR3 sequence is 16 residues long. Germline V gene lookup returns CDR1 SGDLS and CDR2 YYNGEE. Trimming cost V 2 bases and J 1 base, with 15 bases left between them. CDR3: CASSVTWGLQNTEAFF. The CDR3 nucleotides read TGTGCCAGCAGCGTTACTTGGGGACTACAGAACACTGAAGCTTTCTTT.

This chain links TRBV12-5 with TRBJ2-5, with 7 bases matching TRBD1. The CDR3 has 19 amino acids. Germline CDR1 reads LGHNT; CDR2 reads FRNRAP. Trimming cost V 0 bases and J 4 bases; bases outside gene matches: 17. CDR3 sequence reads: CASGLVPDGITGVGETQYF. The CDR3 region has the DNA TGTGCTAGTGGTTTGGTTCCGGATGGCATTACAGGGGTGGGAGAGACCCAGTACTTC.

This clone was counted a few times. The V and J genes are TRBV9 and TRBJ2-7; TRBD1 agrees at 7 bases. The germline V gene has CDR1 SGDLS and CDR2 YYNGEE. Trimming cost V 3 bases and J 3 bases; bases outside gene matches: 6. The CDR3 consists of 14 residues. CDR3 sequence (DNA): TGTGCCAGCAGCGCAGGGGACAGAAACTACGAGCAGTACTTC. This gives the protein CASSAGDRNYEQYF.

The gene calls are TRBV5-1 and TRBJ2-3; TRBD2 agrees at 14 bases. The CDR3 length is 17 residues. Germline values: CDR1 SGHRS, CDR2 YFSETQ. J gave up 1 base and V 4 bases, and 5 bases lay outside the gene matches. The CDR3 sequence is CASSLVGLAGGTDTQYF. The CDR3 DNA reads as TGCGCCAGCAGCCTGGTGGGACTAGCGGGAGGCACAGATACGCAGTATTTT.

The chain is built from TRBV2 and TRBJ2-5; D is ambiguous. Germline V gives CDR1 SNHLY, CDR2 FYNNEI. The CDR3 loop spans 11 amino acids. The ends were cut back, 5 bases at V and 5 bases at J, with 6 bases in the middle. CDR3 bases: TGTGCCAGCAGTTCCTTGGAGACCCAGTACTTC. Its translation: CASSSLETQYF.

V and J are TRBV7-6 and TRBJ1-6; D gene uncertain. The germline V and J ends were trimmed by 1 base and 6 bases, with 10 bases remaining between them. The CDR3 sequence is 15 residues long. Germline V gives CDR1 SGHVS, CDR2 FNYEAQ. CDR3 DNA sequence: TGTGCCAGCAGCTTAGATCGGATAGCTAATTCACCCCTCCACTTT. This translates into CASSLDRIANSPLHF.

The chain employs TRBV2 and TRBJ2-3; a possible D gene is TRBD1 (5 bases). Germline V lookup: CDR1 SNHLY, CDR2 FYNNEI. Deletions cut 2 bases from V and 4 bases from J, with 19 bases between. The CDR3 is 17 residues long. DNA of the CDR3: TGTGCCAGCAGTGAACAACCCGCGTGGGGCTCGCCAGATACGCAGTATTTT. This translates into CASSEQPAWGSPDTQYF.

The chain employs TRBV5-6 and TRBJ2-2, with 11 positions matching TRBD2. The CDR3 extends over 16 amino acids. With 1 base clipped from V and 4 bases from J, the junction kept 3 bases outside the gene matches. Germline CDR1 reads SGHDT; CDR2 reads YYEEEE. CDR3 protein: CASSLISGRVTGELFF. DNA of the CDR3: TGTGCCAGCAGCTTGATTAGCGGGAGGGTCACCGGGGAGCTGTTTTTT.

This sequence joins TRBV18 and TRBJ2-3; 14 nucleotides agree with TRBD2. The length of the CDR3 is 20 residues. Germline V lookup: CDR1 KGHSH, CDR2 LQKENI. With V trimmed by 1 base and J by 4 bases, 13 bases remained unmatched. The CDR3 nucleotides are TGTGCCAGCTCACCACAGATGAGGGGACTAGCGGGAGAATTAGCAGATACGCAGTATTTT. Translated: CASSPQMRGLAGELADTQYF.

The gene calls are TRBV4-2 and TRBJ1-1; perhaps TRBD1 as D (6 bases). The V gene's germline CDR1 is LGHNA and CDR2 YNFKEQ. Between the trimmed V and J ends, which lost 8 bases and 1 base, there was a span of 8 bases. This CDR3 has 12 residues. As DNA, the CDR3 is TGTGCCAGCCGGGGACAGAACACTGAAGCTTTCTTT. Translation gives CASRGQNTEAFF.

The rearrangement links TRBV5-1 to TRBJ1-1; D gene unclear. Germline-derived CDR1 and CDR2 are SGHRS and YFSETQ. V was shortened by 2 bases and J by 2 bases, with 7 bases between the two germline ends. The CDR3 has 13 amino acids. This CDR3 is CASSLDTNTEAFF. The CDR3 bases are TGCGCCAGCAGCTTAGACACAAACACTGAAGCTTTCTTT.

V gene TRBV29-1 combines with J gene TRBJ2-7; 8 bases are a match to TRBD1. J lost 4 bases, V lost 0 bases, and 2 bases had no gene match. The V gene's germline CDR1 is SQVTM and CDR2 ANQGSEA. The CDR3 has 13 amino acids. The CDR3 sequence: CSVEDDRGYEQYF. CDR3 in DNA: TGCAGCGTTGAAGACGACAGGGGTTACGAGCAGTACTTC.

V and J are TRBV10-3 and TRBJ2-3; 9 nucleotides align to TRBD2. Germline-derived CDR1 and CDR2 are ENHRY and SYGVKD. This CDR3 is 13 amino acids long. V dropped 7 bases and J dropped 1; count of bases not matched to a gene: 0. The CDR3 reads CAITSGGTDTQYF. The CDR3 DNA follows: TGTGCCATCACTAGCGGGGGCACAGATACGCAGTATTTT.

The gene calls are TRBV6-1 and TRBJ2-2; the match to TRBD2 covers 11 bases. Germline V gene lookup returns CDR1 MNHNS and CDR2 SASEGT. The CDR3 totals 18 residues. V was pared by 4 bases and J by 0 bases, with 7 bases of the junction left unmatched. CDR3 sequence: CASSGLAGRTANTGELFF. The CDR3 coding sequence is TGTGCCAGCAGTGGACTAGCGGGGAGAACAGCGAACACCGGGGAGCTGTTTTTT.

This clone came up once. The rearrangement links TRBV25-1 to TRBJ1-5; no firm D call. V lost 8 bases and J lost 9, with 26 bases in between. This CDR3 contains 16 residues. Germline V gene lookup returns CDR1 MGHDK and CDR2 SYGVNS. CDR3 protein: CASHGDGPLSEWPQHF. CDR3 sequence (DNA): TGTGCCAGCCACGGAGACGGCCCCTTAAGCGAATGGCCCCAGCATTTT.

The chain has TRBV6-1 and TRBJ2-5, with TRBD2 identical over 11 bases. This CDR3 contains 19 residues. Germline-derived CDR1 and CDR2 are MNHNS and SASEGT. With V trimmed by 0 bases and J by 5 bases, 14 bases remained unmatched. This CDR3 is CASSEAYAPGLAARETQYF. DNA for the CDR3: TGTGCCAGCAGTGAAGCGTATGCTCCGGGACTAGCGGCCCGGGAGACCCAGTACTTC.

The rearrangement uses TRBV28 and TRBJ2-4, with D tentatively TRBD1 (6 bases). The germline V gene encodes CDR1 MDHEN and CDR2 SYDVKM. V was clipped by 4 bases and J by 2 bases, with 12 bases between them. The CDR3 contains 15 residues. The CDR3 loop is CASSSAGETKNIQYF. In nucleotides, the CDR3 is TGTGCCAGCAGTTCTGCAGGGGAAACCAAAAACATTCAGTACTTC. The whole variable domain, filled in from reference TRBV28 and TRBJ2-4, reads DVKVTQSSRYLVKRTGEKVFLECVQDMDHENMFWYRQDPGLGLRLIYFSYDVKMKEKGDIPEGYSVSREKKERFSLILESASTNQTSMYLCASSSAGETKNIQYFGAGTRLSVL.

The rearrangement links TRBV4-2 to TRBJ2-3; 7 nucleotides match TRBD2. V shed 0 bases and J 1 base; nucleotides not matched to a gene: 7. The CDR3 has 17 residues. CDR1 LGHNA and CDR2 YNFKEQ come from the germline V gene. This CDR3 reads CASSQDLGGSGTDTQYF. The CDR3 coding sequence is TGTGCCAGCAGCCAAGATCTGGGCGGGAGCGGCACAGATACGCAGTATTTT.

The V gene is TRBV28, the J gene TRBJ1-2; 7 bases align to TRBD1. This CDR3 is built from 14 residues. With V trimmed by 5 bases and J by 4 bases, 7 bases remained unmatched. Per germline, CDR1 MDHEN and CDR2 SYDVKM. The DNA for the CDR3 is TGTGCCAGCAGTCCCGGGACAGAGAGCTATGGCTACACCTTC. This translates into CASSPGTESYGYTF.

The chain uses TRBV9 and TRBJ1-2; possible D gene TRBD1, 6 bases. V was pared by 5 bases and J by 4 bases, with 15 bases between. CDR3 length: 14 residues. Germline assignment: CDR1 SGDLS and CDR2 YYNGEE. The CDR3 sequence: CASSANDRIYGYTF. DNA for the CDR3: TGTGCCAGCAGTGCAAACGACAGGATCTATGGCTACACCTTC. The full variable domain, its missing parts supplied by reference TRBV9 and TRBJ1-2, is DSGVTQTPKHLITATGQRVTLRCSPRSGDLSVYWYQQSLDQGLQFLIQYYNGEERAKGNILERFSAQQFPDLHSELNLSSLELGDSALYFCASSANDRIYGYTFGSGTRLTVV.

The V call is TRBV5-8, the J call TRBJ1-4, with D maybe TRBD1 (5 bases). There are 15 residues in the CDR3. V was trimmed by 3 bases and J by 0 bases, leaving 9 bases between them. From germline, CDR1 is SGHTS and CDR2 YDEGEE. In DNA form, the CDR3 reads TGTGCCAGCAGCTACGACAGTGCAACTAATGAAAAACTGTTTTTT. Translated, it gives CASSYDSATNEKLFF.

The sample holds a few counts of this clone. CDR3 coding DNA: TGCGCCAGCAGCCCCGACGGGACTCAAGAAGAGACCCAGTACTTC. Translation gives CASSPDGTQEETQYF. V is TRBV5-1 and J is TRBJ2-5; tentatively, D is TRBD2 (6 bases). Germline loops: CDR1 SGHRS, CDR2 YFSETQ. The germline V and J ends were trimmed by 4 bases and 3 bases, with 16 bases remaining between them. The CDR3 covers 15 residues.

V and J are TRBV9 and TRBJ1-1; 9 nucleotides match TRBD1. With 4 bases clipped from V and 3 bases from J, the junction kept 4 bases outside the gene matches. Per germline, CDR1 SGDLS and CDR2 YYNGEE. The CDR3 has 14 residues. The CDR3 coding sequence is TGTGCCAGCAGCTTCCGGGACAGGGACACTGAAGCTTTCTTT. The encoded protein is CASSFRDRDTEAFF.

The chain couples TRBV9 to TRBJ1-6; no definite D call. This CDR3 contains 14 residues. Germline CDR1 SGDLS, CDR2 YYNGEE. V was shortened by 2 bases and J by 8 bases, with 11 bases between the two germline ends. CDR3 residues: CASSVVDYDSPLHF. The CDR3 nucleotides read TGTGCCAGCAGCGTGGTGGACTACGATTCACCCCTCCACTTT.

The chain combines TRBV28 with TRBJ1-2, with 7 bases that match TRBD1. The CDR3 covers 15 residues. V lost 6 bases to trimming and J lost 5 bases; unmatched junction nucleotides: 12. The germline gives CDR1 MDHEN, CDR2 SYDVKM. The CDR3 bases are TGTGCCAGCAGCACATCCCCCGCCAGGGGGTATGGCTACACCTTC. This encodes CASSTSPARGYGYTF.

The genes are TRBV10-3 and TRBJ2-4; 11 bases line up with TRBD2. The CDR3 has 14 amino acids. The J segment lost 8 bases and the V segment lost 4 bases, leaving 4 bases of the junction unmatched. Germline V gene data show CDR1 as ENHRY and CDR2 as SYGVKD. The CDR3: CAISVTSGSHIQYF. CDR3 nucleotide sequence: TGTGCCATCAGTGTAACTAGCGGGAGCCACATTCAGTACTTC.

The V and J genes are TRBV5-4 and TRBJ1-1; D not resolved. Looked up from germline, CDR1 is SGHNT and CDR2 is YYREEE (reference sequence). CDR3 length: 12 residues. Trimming took off 4 bases at V and 5 bases at J, with 9 bases between the two ends. CDR3 in amino acids: CASSSQVTEAFF. The CDR3 bases are TGTGCCAGCAGCAGTCAGGTTACTGAAGCTTTCTTT. The complete variable domain, with remaining parts taken from reference TRBV5-4 and TRBJ1-1, reads ETGVTQSPTHLIKTRGQQVTLRCSSQSGHNTVSWYQQALGQGPQFIFQYYREEENGRGNFPPRFSGLQFPNYSSELNVNALELDDSALYLCASSSQVTEAFFGQGTRLTVV.

This clone came up a few times. The chain is built from TRBV4-1 and TRBJ2-2; 15 bases fit TRBD2. CDR3 size: 17 residues. After removal of 6 bases from V and 5 bases from J, the junction contained 7 bases not matched to a gene. The V gene's germline CDR1 is MGHRA and CDR2 YSYEKL. The CDR3 DNA follows: TGCGCCAGCAGTAAGGGACTAGCGGGAGGAAGAACCGGGGAGCTGTTTTTT. This gives the protein CASSKGLAGGRTGELFF.

The chain joins TRBV11-2 to TRBJ2-5, with D maybe TRBD1 (6 bases). The CDR3 totals 15 residues. Trimming pared 3 bases from V and 1 base from J, leaving 12 bases between. Germline V gene lookup returns CDR1 SGHAT and CDR2 FQNNGV. The CDR3 nucleotides read TGTGCCAGCAGCTTCAACCGGGACACCCAAGAGACCCAGTACTTC. Translated, it gives CASSFNRDTQETQYF.